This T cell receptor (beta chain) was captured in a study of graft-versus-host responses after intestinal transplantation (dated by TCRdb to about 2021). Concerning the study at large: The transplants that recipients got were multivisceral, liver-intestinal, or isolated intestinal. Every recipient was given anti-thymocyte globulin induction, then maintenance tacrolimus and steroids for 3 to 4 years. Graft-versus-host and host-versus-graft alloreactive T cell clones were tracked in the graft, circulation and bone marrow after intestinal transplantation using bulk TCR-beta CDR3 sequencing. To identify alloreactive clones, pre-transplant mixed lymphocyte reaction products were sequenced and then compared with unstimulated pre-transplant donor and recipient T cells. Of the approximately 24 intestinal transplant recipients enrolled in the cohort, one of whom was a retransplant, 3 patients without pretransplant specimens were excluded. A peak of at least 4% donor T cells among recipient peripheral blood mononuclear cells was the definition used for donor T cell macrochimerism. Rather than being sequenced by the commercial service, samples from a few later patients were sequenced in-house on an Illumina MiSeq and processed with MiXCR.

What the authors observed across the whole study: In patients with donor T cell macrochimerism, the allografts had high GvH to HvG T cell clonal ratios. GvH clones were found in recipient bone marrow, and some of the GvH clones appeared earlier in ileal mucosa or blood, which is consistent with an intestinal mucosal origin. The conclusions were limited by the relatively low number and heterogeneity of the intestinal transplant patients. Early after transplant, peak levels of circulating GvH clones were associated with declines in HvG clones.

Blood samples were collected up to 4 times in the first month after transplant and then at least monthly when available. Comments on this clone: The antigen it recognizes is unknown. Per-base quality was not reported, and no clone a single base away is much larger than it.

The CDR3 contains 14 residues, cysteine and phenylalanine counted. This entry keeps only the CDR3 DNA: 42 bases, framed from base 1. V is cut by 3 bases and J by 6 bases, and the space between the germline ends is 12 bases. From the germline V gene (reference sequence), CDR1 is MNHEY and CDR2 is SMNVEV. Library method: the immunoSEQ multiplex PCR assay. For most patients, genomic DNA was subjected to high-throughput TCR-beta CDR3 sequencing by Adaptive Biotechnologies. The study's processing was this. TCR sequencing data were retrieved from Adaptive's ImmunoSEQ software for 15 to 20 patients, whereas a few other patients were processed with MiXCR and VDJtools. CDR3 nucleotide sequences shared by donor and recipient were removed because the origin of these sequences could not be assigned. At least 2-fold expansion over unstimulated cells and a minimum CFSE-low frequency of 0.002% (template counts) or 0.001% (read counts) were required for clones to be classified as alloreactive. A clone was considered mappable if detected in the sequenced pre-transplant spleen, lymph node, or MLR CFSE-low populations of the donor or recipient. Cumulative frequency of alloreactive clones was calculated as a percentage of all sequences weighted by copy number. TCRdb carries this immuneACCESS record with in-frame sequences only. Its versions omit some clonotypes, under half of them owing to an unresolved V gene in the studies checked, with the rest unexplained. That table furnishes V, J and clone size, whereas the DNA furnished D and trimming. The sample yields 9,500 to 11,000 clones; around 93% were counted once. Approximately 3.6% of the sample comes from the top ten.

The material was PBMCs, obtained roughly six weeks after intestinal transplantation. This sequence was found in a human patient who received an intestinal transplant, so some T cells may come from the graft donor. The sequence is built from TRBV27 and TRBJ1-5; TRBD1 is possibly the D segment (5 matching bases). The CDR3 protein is CASSLWGGGQPQHF. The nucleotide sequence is TGTGCCAGCAGTTTGTGGGGCGGGGGTCAGCCCCAGCATTTT.